The 21 T cell receptor beta chains reported below all come from one sample, sequenced in a study of T-cell reconstitution after alpha-beta-depleted transplantation in children. Preparation of the TCRbeta library involved a method that used unique molecular identifiers. TCRdb ran MiXCR on the PCR reads and lists one entry per CDR3 protein. The data show hundreds of thousands of distinct CDR3 sequences, under 9.5% seen once. Sequencing was performed on PBMCs from the stem cell graft donor, taken from the stem cell graft. The receptors come from a human donor who donated a stem cell graft to a child with acute lymphoblastic leukemia.

CDR3: CASSALSTDTQYF. The DNA for the CDR3 is TGTGCCAGCAGCGCCCTCAGCACAGATACGCAGTATTTT. The chain recombines TRBV9 with TRBJ2-3; D gene uncertain. This CDR3 has 13 amino acids. Germline assignment: CDR1 SGDLS and CDR2 YYNGEE. The V and J ends lost 3 bases and 0 bases respectively, with 5 bases between them.

This clonotype was seen many times. This chain connects TRBV20-1 to TRBJ2-5; 12 nucleotides line up with TRBD2. Germline V CDR1 and CDR2: DFQATT, SNEGSKA (reference sequence). This CDR3 has 13 residues. Trimming took 5 bases from V and 4 from J; bases not matched to a gene: 2. The CDR3 coding sequence is TGCAGTGCTGAGACTAGCGGGGGAGAGACCCAGTACTTC. Translating gives CSAETSGGETQYF.

The V and J genes are TRBV5-4 and TRBJ2-7; perhaps TRBD2 as D (6 bases). The germline V gene encodes CDR1 SGHNT and CDR2 YYREEE (reference sequence). This CDR3 comprises 14 residues. Deletions cut 1 base from V and 5 bases from J, with 13 bases between. CDR3 residues: CASSLSSGRNEQYF. CDR3 in DNA: TGTGCCAGCAGCTTGTCGTCGGGGAGGAACGAGCAGTACTTC. Full variable domain (outside the CDR3, taken from reference TRBV5-4 and TRBJ2-7): ETGVTQSPTHLIKTRGQQVTLRCSSQSGHNTVSWYQQALGQGPQFIFQYYREEENGRGNFPPRFSGLQFPNYSSELNVNALELDDSALYLCASSLSSGRNEQYFGPGTRLTVT.

This clonotype was recorded many times. The J gene is TRBJ2-7, the V gene TRBV27; 13 nucleotides agree with TRBD2. Germline V gene data show CDR1 as MNHEY and CDR2 as SMNVEV (reference sequence). The V segment lost 4 bases and the J segment 2 bases; nucleotides outside the gene matches: 11. This CDR3 has 18 residues. The CDR3 region is CASSSTGTSGEEAYEQYF. As DNA, the CDR3 is TGTGCCAGCAGTTCGACAGGGACTAGCGGGGAGGAAGCCTACGAGCAGTACTTC.

This clonotype was found many times. V is TRBV5-1 and J is TRBJ1-1; no reliable D call. V gave up 0 bases and J gave up 3 bases, with 9 bases separating them. Germline V gene lookup returns CDR1 SGHRS and CDR2 YFSETQ. The CDR3 consists of 14 residues. This CDR3 is CASSLGRSDTEAFF. The CDR3, as DNA: TGCGCCAGCAGCTTGGGGAGGTCGGACACTGAAGCTTTCTTT.

Ten or more counts support this clonotype. The rearrangement links TRBV7-2 to TRBJ2-1; D is uncertain. Germline lookup yields CDR1 SGHTA and CDR2 FQGNSA. The CDR3 sequence is 14 residues long. The ends were cut back, 3 bases at V and 4 bases at J, with 10 bases in the middle. CDR3 nucleotide sequence: TGTGCCAGCAGCTTCCAGGTGGATTACAATGAGCAGTTCTTC. It specifies CASSFQVDYNEQFF.

This clonotype was counted between two and nine times. This chain links TRBV24-1 with TRBJ2-3; D might be TRBD2 (5 bases). CDR1 is KGHDR and CDR2 is SFDVKD in the germline V gene. The CDR3 has 13 residues. Between the trimmed V and J ends, which lost 7 bases and 2 bases, there was a span of 9 bases. CDR3 residues: CATRGRDTDTQYF. The CDR3, as DNA: TGTGCCACCAGAGGACGGGACACAGATACGCAGTATTTT.

This chain joins TRBV12-3 or TRBV12-4 and TRBJ1-2; 9 bases match TRBD1. The junction had 11 bases not matched to a gene; V was cut back by 4 bases and J by 5 bases. This CDR3 contains 16 residues. Here the CDR3 reads CASSYLLGQGTYGYTF. The CDR3 nucleotides read TGTGCCAGCAGTTACCTTCTAGGACAGGGGACTTATGGCTACACCTTC.

This clonotype was picked up many times. J is TRBJ2-2 and V is TRBV5-1; either TRBD1 or TRBD2 may fit D (7 bases each). V was pared by 4 bases and J by 5 bases, with 15 bases between. Per the germline V gene, CDR1 is SGHRS and CDR2 is YFSETQ. This CDR3 contains 15 residues. DNA of the CDR3: TGCGCCAGCAGCCGGGACAGAGCGGGAACCGGGGAGCTGTTTTTT. Its protein product is CASSRDRAGTGELFF.

This clonotype was seen only a few times. The rearrangement joins TRBV18 to TRBJ1-4; D is ambiguous. The CDR3 runs to 14 residues. V was trimmed by 0 bases and J by 8 bases, leaving 10 bases between them. Germline lookup yields CDR1 KGHSH and CDR2 LQKENI. CDR3 protein: CASSPPGTEEKLFF. The CDR3 nucleotides are TGTGCCAGCTCACCACCGGGCACGGAAGAAAAACTGTTTTTT.

The CDR3 sequence is CSTGGVPNTEAFF. Here the CDR3 DNA reads TGCAGCACAGGGGGAGTTCCGAACACTGAAGCTTTCTTT. The chain has TRBV29-1 and TRBJ1-1, with TRBD1 matching 8 bases. Germline CDR1 reads SQVTM; CDR2 reads ANQGSEA. Trimming took 8 bases from V and 1 from J; bases not matched to a gene: 6. This CDR3 is built from 13 residues.

This clonotype occurred a few times. This chain joins TRBV25-1 and TRBJ1-3, with 8 positions matching TRBD1. CDR3 length: 15 amino acids. CDR1 and CDR2 from the germline V gene are MGHDK and SYGVNS. The V segment lost 3 bases and the J segment 3 bases; nucleotides outside the gene matches: 4. DNA of the CDR3: TGTGCCAGCAGTGAGGACAGGGAAGTTGGAAACACCATATATTTT. Residues: CASSEDREVGNTIYF.

The table lists this clonotype with many counts. The chain couples TRBV6-4 to TRBJ1-1; D is unclear. Germline-derived CDR1 and CDR2 are MRHNA and SNTAGT. Trimming stripped 6 bases from V and 5 bases from J, with 16 bases between. The CDR3 is made up of 14 amino acids. The CDR3 coding sequence is TGTGCCAGCAGCCCAAAGAGCGAAGGGACTGAAGCTTTCTTT. Amino acids: CASSPKSEGTEAFF.

V gene TRBV7-2 combines with J gene TRBJ2-1; 16 bases align to TRBD2. The germline V gene encodes CDR1 SGHTA and CDR2 FQGNSA. V was clipped by 2 bases and J by 8 bases; unmatched bases: 9. This CDR3 is built from 18 residues. CDR3 in DNA: TGTGCCAGCAGCTTACCAAAAGGGACTAGCGGGGGGGCATATGAGCAGTTCTTC. Protein product: CASSLPKGTSGGAYEQFF.

This clonotype was found a few times. The chain recombines TRBV11-2 with TRBJ2-3, with TRBD2 matching 9 bases. Unmatched junction bases numbered 15, after V lost 7 bases and J lost 1 base. The CDR3 runs 18 residues. Germline CDR1 is SGHAT and CDR2 is FQNNGV. The CDR3 coding sequence is TGTGCCAGCACTCTCCTGCCAGCGGGGGGCACTGGCACAGATACGCAGTATTTT. Its protein product is CASTLLPAGGTGTDTQYF.

At least ten counts were recorded for this clonotype. This rearrangement joins TRBV5-8 to TRBJ2-5; TRBD2 agrees at 7 bases. CDR3 length: 14 residues. Germline V gene data show CDR1 as SGHTS and CDR2 as YDEGEE. Trimming at V came to 4 bases and at J to 5 bases, leaving 8 bases not matched to a gene. This chain's CDR3 is CASSRAGLGETQYF. The CDR3 DNA is TGTGCCAGCAGCCGAGCGGGACTGGGGGAGACCCAGTACTTC.

The V and J genes are TRBV19 and TRBJ1-4, with D possibly TRBD1 on 5 matching bases. Germline loops: CDR1 LNHDA, CDR2 SQIVND (reference sequence). The length of the CDR3 is 15 residues. V was pared by 1 base and J by 8 bases, with 14 bases between. CDR3 amino acids: CASSIVGAGPEKLFF. The CDR3 DNA follows: TGTGCCAGTAGTATAGTCGGGGCCGGCCCAGAAAAACTGTTTTTT. Drawing the rest from reference TRBV19 and TRBJ1-4, the complete variable domain is DGGITQSPKYLFRKEGQNVTLSCEQNLNHDAMYWYRQDPGQGLRLIYYSQIVNDFQKGDIAEGYSVSREKKESFPLTVTSAQKNPTAFYLCASSIVGAGPEKLFFGSGTQLSVL.

This sequence joins TRBV7-8 and TRBJ1-2; no clear D. V lost 1 base to trimming and J lost 3 bases, with 6 bases between them. Germline V lookup: CDR1 SGHVS, CDR2 FQNEAQ. The CDR3 spans 13 residues. DNA for the CDR3: TGTGCCAGCAGCTTAGGCCAGTACTATGGCTACACCTTC. Amino acid sequence: CASSLGQYYGYTF. The full variable domain, with the rest looked up from reference TRBV7-8 and TRBJ1-2, is GAGVSQSPRYKVAKRGQDVALRCDPISGHVSLFWYQQALGQGPEFLTYFQNEAQLDKSGLPSDRFFAERPEGSVSTLKIQRTQQEDSAVYLCASSLGQYYGYTFGSGTRLTVV.

The V and J genes are TRBV11-2 and TRBJ1-1; 10 bases are a match to TRBD1. The CDR3 length is 16 residues. Germline values: CDR1 SGHAT, CDR2 FQNNGV. V was pared by 5 bases and J by 0 bases, with 6 bases of the junction left unmatched. The CDR3 region is CASSQGQGLLNTEAFF. In nucleotides, the CDR3 is TGTGCCAGCAGCCAGGGACAGGGGCTACTGAACACTGAAGCTTTCTTT.

This chain connects TRBV14 to TRBJ1-2; TRBD1 agrees at 8 bases. With 3 bases clipped from V and 4 bases from J, the junction kept 4 bases outside the gene matches. The CDR3 sequence is 14 residues long. Germline loops: CDR1 SGHDN, CDR2 FVKESK. CDR3 in DNA: TGTGCCAGCAGCCATTACGACAGGGGCTATGGCTACACCTTC. Amino acid sequence: CASSHYDRGYGYTF.

This clonotype was observed many times. The chain joins TRBV12-3 or TRBV12-4 to TRBJ1-2; 10 nucleotides line up with TRBD1. With 1 base clipped from V and 7 bases from J, the junction kept 6 bases outside the gene matches. The CDR3 is 15 residues long. CDR3 region: CASSLGGQGRGGYTF. In DNA form, the CDR3 reads TGTGCCAGCAGTTTAGGGGGACAGGGGCGGGGTGGCTACACCTTC.